Reported below is one T cell receptor beta chain. This entry comes from a study of lymphopenia after photon versus proton radiotherapy. Germline values: CDR1 KGHSH, CDR2 LQKENI. V was pared by 3 bases and J by 1 base, with 15 bases between. This CDR3 contains 16 residues. Assay used: immunoSEQ multiplex PCR; TCRdb lists only in-frame clones, some missing. The sample lists about 26,000 clones; approximately 85% were seen once. The V gene is TRBV18, the J gene TRBJ1-1; D is perhaps TRBD1 (6 bases). Sequences were derived from peripheral blood, sampled from a patient treated with photon-based radiotherapy. This receptor was taken from a man aged 30 to 39 with gastric cancer. The CDR3 loop is CASSPPGARGNTEAFF. DNA of the CDR3: TGTGCCAGCTCACCCCCGGGGGCAAGAGGGAACACTGAAGCTTTCTTT.